The 20 T cell receptor beta chains reported below all come from one sample, sequenced in a study of blood T cell repertoires in COVID-19. Assay used: immunoSEQ multiplex PCR; TCRdb lists only in-frame clones, some missing. This table has under 75,000 clones, about four fifths appearing once. The source material was peripheral blood. The source of these receptors is a woman aged 55-70 years with acute or convalescent COVID-19.

The chain links TRBV19 to TRBJ2-6; 8 positions match TRBD1. This CDR3 has 16 amino acids. The germline V gene encodes CDR1 LNHDA and CDR2 SQIVND (reference sequence). With 3 bases clipped from V and 0 bases from J, the junction kept 1 base outside the gene matches. CDR3 coding DNA: TGTGCCAGTAGTATGGGACAGGCCTCTGGGGCCAACGTCCTGACTTTC. Its protein product is CASSMGQASGANVLTF.

V gene TRBV7-2 combines with J gene TRBJ2-1; possible D gene TRBD1, 5 bases. V dropped 0 bases and J dropped 6 bases, with 9 bases sitting between them. Germline CDR1 is SGHTA and CDR2 is FQGNSA. The CDR3 runs 14 residues. CDR3 in DNA: TGTGCCAGCAGCTTAGCCCAGGGTACCAATGAGCAGTTCTTC. As protein: CASSLAQGTNEQFF.

The chain has TRBV2 and TRBJ1-2; 10 bases line up with TRBD1. Trimming took 8 bases from V and 0 from J; bases not matched to a gene: 3. Germline CDR1 reads SNHLY; CDR2 reads FYNNEI. The CDR3 is 14 residues long. The DNA of the CDR3 is TGTGCCAGCGGACAGGGGGGTACTAACTATGGCTACACCTTC. This encodes CASGQGGTNYGYTF.

J is TRBJ1-4 and V is TRBV5-1, with D possibly being TRBD1 (6 bases). Germline loops: CDR1 SGHRS, CDR2 YFSETQ. V was pared by 5 bases and J by 1 base, with 12 bases between. The CDR3 has 15 amino acids. The CDR3 spells CASRNRAVTNEKLFF. The CDR3 nucleotides read TGCGCCAGCAGGAACAGGGCCGTAACTAATGAAAAACTGTTTTTT.

This clone was observed a single time. The chain joins TRBV10-3 to TRBJ1-2; no reliable D call. V dropped 1 base and J dropped 8 bases, with 11 bases sitting between them. Germline V CDR1 and CDR2: ENHRY, SYGVKD. The CDR3 has 13 residues. The CDR3 spells CAISEFGESGYTF. CDR3 DNA sequence: TGTGCCATCAGTGAGTTTGGGGAGTCAGGCTACACCTTC.

Turning to this clone: A much larger clone lies one base from this, so it may be a read error. The J gene is TRBJ2-1, the V gene TRBV5-4, with 9 nucleotides matching TRBD1. Germline lookup yields CDR1 SGHNT and CDR2 YYREEE (reference sequence). V dropped 4 bases and J dropped 9; count of bases not matched to a gene: 5. This CDR3 has 13 amino acids. This CDR3 is CASSPGTGIEQFF. The CDR3 DNA reads TGTGCCAGCAGCCCCGGGACAGGGATTGAGCAGTTCTTC.

The genes are TRBV19 and TRBJ1-2; D perhaps matches TRBD1 (6 bases). This CDR3 is 12 amino acids long. V lost 9 bases and J lost 2, with 10 bases in between. Germline V CDR1 and CDR2: LNHDA, SQIVND (reference sequence). The CDR3 loop reads CARPGQNYGYTF. CDR3 in DNA: TGTGCCAGACCAGGACAGAACTATGGCTACACCTTC.

This clone turned up a few times. This chain uses TRBV6-6 with TRBJ1-5, with D perhaps TRBD1 (5 bases). CDR1 MNHNY and CDR2 SVGAGI come from the germline V gene (reference sequence). This CDR3 spans 15 amino acids. V lost 4 bases and J 2 bases, leaving 12 bases between the germline ends. The CDR3 region has the DNA TGTGCCAGCAGTTTCCAGGGAATGGGCAATCAGCCCCAGCATTTT. Its translation is CASSFQGMGNQPQHF.

The rearrangement links TRBV6-5 to TRBJ1-6; possible D gene TRBD1, 6 bases. The V end was cut by 4 bases, the J end by 9 bases, with 16 bases between. The germline V gene has CDR1 MNHEY and CDR2 SVGAGI. CDR3 size: 15 residues. The CDR3 DNA reads as TGTGCCAGCAGTTTAACAGGGTGGGGTAGTTCACCCCTCCACTTT. Translating it yields CASSLTGWGSSPLHF.

This clone was found a few times. The chain combines TRBV5-8 with TRBJ1-1, with D possibly being TRBD1 (6 bases). The ends were cut back, 0 bases at V and 5 bases at J, with 11 bases in the middle. The CDR3 length is 14 residues. CDR1 and CDR2 from the germline V gene are SGHTS and YDEGEE. The CDR3 spells CASSLAGGRTEAFF. Written as DNA, the CDR3 is TGTGCCAGCAGCTTGGCGGGGGGCAGGACTGAAGCTTTCTTT.

The gene calls are TRBV10-3 and TRBJ1-2; no firm D call. The V end lost 8 bases, the J end lost 7 bases, and 23 bases lay between the germline ends. The CDR3 has 15 residues. CDR1 and CDR2 (germline): ENHRY, SYGVKD. The CDR3 nucleotides read TGTGCCATCTTTGACCCGGACGGGTCCCGGGGTGGCTACACCTTC. Translating it yields CAIFDPDGSRGGYTF.

CDR3 residues: CASSHHQGARETQYF. Written as DNA, the CDR3 is TGTGCCAGCAGCCATCATCAGGGGGCGCGGGAGACCCAGTACTTC. V gene TRBV14 combines with J gene TRBJ2-5; TRBD1 matches at 8 bases. The CDR3 sequence is 15 residues long. V dropped 3 bases and J dropped 5; count of bases not matched to a gene: 8. The germline gives CDR1 SGHDN, CDR2 FVKESK.

The DNA for the CDR3 is TGTGCCAGCAGCTGGGACAGAAACACCGGGGAGCTGTTTTTT. Encoded protein: CASSWDRNTGELFF. This rearrangement joins TRBV6-5 to TRBJ2-2; 7 bases match TRBD1. The J segment lost 2 bases and the V segment lost 6 bases, leaving 3 bases of the junction unmatched. This CDR3 spans 14 amino acids. Looked up from germline, CDR1 is MNHEY and CDR2 is SVGAGI.

This clone came up a few times. The rearrangement uses TRBV5-1 and TRBJ1-2; the D gene is possibly TRBD1 (6 bases). In germline, CDR1 is SGHRS, CDR2 YFSETQ. The CDR3 extends over 15 amino acids. V dropped 1 base and J dropped 8 bases, with 18 bases sitting between them. In DNA form, the CDR3 reads TGCGCCAGCAGCTTGTTGTCGCAGGGGCAAGGGGGCTACACCTTC. It translates to CASSLLSQGQGGYTF.

V gene TRBV27 combines with J gene TRBJ1-3; D possibly corresponds to TRBD1 (5 bases). V shed 3 bases and J shed 2 bases, with 8 bases lying between them. This CDR3 has 14 residues. Germline loops: CDR1 MNHEY, CDR2 SMNVEV (reference sequence). This CDR3 is CASSFRGAGNTIYF. As DNA, the CDR3 is TGTGCCAGCAGTTTTCGGGGGGCTGGAAACACCATATATTTT.

V usage is TRBV5-1 and J usage is TRBJ2-7; D gene uncertain. Germline loops: CDR1 SGHRS, CDR2 YFSETQ. The CDR3 has 14 amino acids. V dropped 3 bases and J dropped 6 bases, with 16 bases sitting between them. CDR3 residues: CASSYVAPLVEQYF. The CDR3 bases are TGCGCCAGCAGCTACGTCGCCCCTCTAGTCGAGCAGTACTTC.

The chain joins TRBV5-1 to TRBJ2-2; the D gene is possibly TRBD1 (5 bases). The CDR3 contains 15 residues. Trimming took 1 base from V and 5 from J, leaving 12 bases between them. Germline lookup yields CDR1 SGHRS and CDR2 YFSETQ. CDR3 amino acids: CASSLLAQGTGELFF. The CDR3 nucleotides are TGCGCCAGCAGCTTGCTTGCGCAGGGAACCGGGGAGCTGTTTTTT.

The chain joins TRBV28 to TRBJ2-5; D is possibly TRBD2 (5 bases). The CDR3 is made up of 14 amino acids. V gave up 4 bases and J gave up 4 bases, with 13 bases separating them. CDR1 MDHEN and CDR2 SYDVKM come from the germline V gene. CDR3 protein: CASSWSGARETQYF. The DNA for the CDR3 is TGTGCCAGCAGTTGGAGCGGAGCGAGAGAGACCCAGTACTTC.

The J gene is TRBJ2-1, the V gene TRBV5-1, with a tentative D call TRBD2 (6 bases). V was cut by 2 bases and J by 2 bases, with 8 bases left in between. Germline lookup yields CDR1 SGHRS and CDR2 YFSETQ. The CDR3 is made up of 14 amino acids. CDR3 sequence: CASSLRGAYNEQFF. The DNA for the CDR3 is TGCGCCAGCAGCTTACGCGGGGCCTACAATGAGCAGTTCTTC.

This clone occurred a few times. The chain couples TRBV29-1 to TRBJ2-7, with 8 bases identical to TRBD1. The V gene's germline CDR1 is SQVTM and CDR2 ANQGSEA. After removal of 6 bases from V and 4 bases from J, the junction contained 14 bases not matched to a gene. This CDR3 is built from 15 residues. The chain's CDR3 is CSVVHRTGTLYEQYF. The CDR3 DNA reads as TGCAGCGTAGTCCATAGGACAGGGACTCTTTACGAGCAGTACTTC.